Below, one TCR beta chain is given with its context. Its specificity is unknown. The CDR3 has 16 residues. Germline V gives CDR1 SGHRS, CDR2 YFSETQ. V lost 4 bases and J 0 bases, leaving 14 bases between the germline ends. The data originate from a study of cytomegalovirus exposure and HLA in healthy donors. Both 60 Vbeta primers and 13 Jbeta primers went into the PCR. The assay was immunoSEQ multiplex PCR, and TCRdb's table has in-frame clones only and misses some. The repertoire holds some 200,000 clones, with around three quarters as singletons. Overall study findings and caveats: One variant, a missense change in DCLRE1C, was linked in a later analysis to TCR beta V- and J-gene trimming. Using a false discovery rate of 0.05, a later analysis showed that roughly 16,000 TCR beta sequences were associated with HLA alleles.

The TCR comes from a woman aged 25-40 years in good health and CMV-seropositive. Source material: PBMCs. The chain carries TRBV5-1 and TRBJ2-1; maybe TRBD2 (6 bases). The chain's CDR3 is CASSPMSGSSYNEQFF. The CDR3 DNA sequence: TGCGCCAGCAGCCCGATGTCCGGGAGCTCCTACAATGAGCAGTTCTTC.